This record covers a single T cell receptor beta chain. The sample comes from a study of blood T cell repertoires in COVID-19. Turning to the study itself: Some COVID-19 samples were acute and others convalescent; all came from the United States, Italy and Spain.

CDR1 and CDR2 (germline): SGHTA, FQGTGA. The CDR3 has 17 amino acids. The germline V and J ends were trimmed by 0 bases and 4 bases, with 18 bases remaining between them. Per the original methods: Estimation of nucleated cell counts was performed using reference gene primer amplification. Produced via immunoSEQ multiplex PCR; TCRdb's table is partial and in-frame only. D and trimming come from the DNA, and the V and J calls and clone size come from that table. There are about 210,000 clones in the sample; 65% to 90% occur only once, and just under 9% lies in the top ten. The study recruited people aged 18 to 89 years across 24 US areas. Donors were grouped by their self-reported clinical history.

V usage is TRBV7-3 and J usage is TRBJ1-1, with D unresolved. The receptor was derived from a woman aged 50 to 60 with acute COVID-19. Input material: PBMCs or T cells enriched from blood (not recorded which). The CDR3 sequence is CASSLTGLGGTGTEAFF. The CDR3 DNA follows: TGTGCCAGCAGCTTAACAGGGTTGGGAGGAACGGGCACTGAAGCTTTCTTT.